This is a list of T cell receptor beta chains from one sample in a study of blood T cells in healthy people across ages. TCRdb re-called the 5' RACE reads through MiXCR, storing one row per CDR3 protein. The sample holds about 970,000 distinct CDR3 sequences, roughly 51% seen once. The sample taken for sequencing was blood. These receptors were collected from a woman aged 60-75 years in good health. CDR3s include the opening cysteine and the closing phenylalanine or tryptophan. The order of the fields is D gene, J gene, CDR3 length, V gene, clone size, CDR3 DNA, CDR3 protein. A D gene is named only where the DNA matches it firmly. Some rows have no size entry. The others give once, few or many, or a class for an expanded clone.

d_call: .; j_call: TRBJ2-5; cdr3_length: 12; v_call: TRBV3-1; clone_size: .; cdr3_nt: TGTGCCAGCAGCCAAGATAGGAAGACCCAGTACTTC; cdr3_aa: CASSQDRKTQYF
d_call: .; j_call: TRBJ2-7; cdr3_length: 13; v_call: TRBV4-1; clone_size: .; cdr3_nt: TGCGCCAGCAGAAACAGGGACTCCTACGAGCAGTACTTC; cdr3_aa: CASRNRDSYEQYF
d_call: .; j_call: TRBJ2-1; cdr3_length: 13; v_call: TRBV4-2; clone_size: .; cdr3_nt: TGTGCCAGCAGCCAAGAGCGCCAGTATGAGCAGTTCTTC; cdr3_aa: CASSQERQYEQFF
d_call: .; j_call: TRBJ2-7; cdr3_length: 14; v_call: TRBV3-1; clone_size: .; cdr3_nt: TGTGCCAGCAGCCCCGGTGGGGCCTCCTACGAGCAGTACTTC; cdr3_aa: CASSPGGASYEQYF
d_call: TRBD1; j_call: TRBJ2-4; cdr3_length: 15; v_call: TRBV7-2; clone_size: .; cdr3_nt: TGTGCCAGCAGCTTAGCAGCGACAGGGGTAGGGGAGCAGTACTTC; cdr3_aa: CASSLAATGVGEQYF
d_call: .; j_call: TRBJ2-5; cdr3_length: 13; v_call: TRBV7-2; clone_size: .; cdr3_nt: TGTGCCAGCAGCGAAAGGGGCGGAGGGACCCAGTACTTC; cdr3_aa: CASSERGGGTQYF
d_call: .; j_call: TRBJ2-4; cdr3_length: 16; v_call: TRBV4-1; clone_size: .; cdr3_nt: TGCGCCAGCAGCCAAGAGTTGCTCTTAGCCAAAAACATTCAGTACTTC; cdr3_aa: CASSQELLLAKNIQYF
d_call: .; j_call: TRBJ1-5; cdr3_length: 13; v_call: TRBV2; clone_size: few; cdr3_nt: TGTGCCAGCAGTGTGGCAGGTAATCAGCCCCAGCATTTT; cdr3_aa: CASSVAGNQPQHF
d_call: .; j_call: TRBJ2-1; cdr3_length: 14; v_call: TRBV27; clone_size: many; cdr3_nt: TGTGCCAGCAGGGGCGGGGACTCCTACAATGAGCAGTTCTTC; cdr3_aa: CASRGGDSYNEQFF
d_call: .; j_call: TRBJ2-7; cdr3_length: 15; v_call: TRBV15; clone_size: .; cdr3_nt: TGTGCCACCAGCAGAGCAGGGACCCCTTCGGTCGAGCAGTACTTC; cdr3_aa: CATSRAGTPSVEQYF
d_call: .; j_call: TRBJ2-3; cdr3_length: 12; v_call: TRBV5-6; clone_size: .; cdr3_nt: TGTGCCAGCAGCTTGTTCGTAGATACGCAGTATTTT; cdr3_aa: CASSLFVDTQYF
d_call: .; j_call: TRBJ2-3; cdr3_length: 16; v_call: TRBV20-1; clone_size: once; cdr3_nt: TGCAGTGCTACCGCGCGCGGGCACCCCGGCGCAGATACGCAGTATTTT; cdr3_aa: CSATARGHPGADTQYF
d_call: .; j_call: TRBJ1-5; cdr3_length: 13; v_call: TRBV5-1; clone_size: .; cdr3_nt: TGCGCCAGCAGCGTGGCCGGTGGAGAGCCCCAGCATTTT; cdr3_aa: CASSVAGGEPQHF
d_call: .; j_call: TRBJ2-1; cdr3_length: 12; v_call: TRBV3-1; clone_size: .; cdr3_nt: TGTGCCAGCAACCTAGGACCCAATGAGCAGTTCTTC; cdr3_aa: CASNLGPNEQFF
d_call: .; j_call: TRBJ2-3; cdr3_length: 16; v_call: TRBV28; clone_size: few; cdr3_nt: TGTGCCAGCATTGTCCAGGACGGCAGCGGCACAGATACGCAGTATTTT; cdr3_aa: CASIVQDGSGTDTQYF
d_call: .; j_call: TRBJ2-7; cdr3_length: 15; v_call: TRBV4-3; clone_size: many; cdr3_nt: TGCGCCAGCAGCCAAACCAGCGGGACAGTTTACGAGCAGTACTTC; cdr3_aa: CASSQTSGTVYEQYF
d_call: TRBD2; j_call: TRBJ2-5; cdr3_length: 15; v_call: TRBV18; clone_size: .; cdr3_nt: TGTGCCAGCTCACCAACGTACGGGGGGTCAGAGACCCAGTACTTC; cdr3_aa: CASSPTYGGSETQYF
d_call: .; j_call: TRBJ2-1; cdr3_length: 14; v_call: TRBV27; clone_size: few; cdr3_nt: TGTGCCAGCAGTTTACTGGGTCCCGTGGGTGAGCAGTTCTTC; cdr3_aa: CASSLLGPVGEQFF
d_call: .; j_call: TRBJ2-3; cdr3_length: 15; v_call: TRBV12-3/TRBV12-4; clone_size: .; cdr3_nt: TGTGCCAGCAGCCACACGGGAGTTGGCACAGATACGCAGTATTTT; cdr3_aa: CASSHTGVGTDTQYF
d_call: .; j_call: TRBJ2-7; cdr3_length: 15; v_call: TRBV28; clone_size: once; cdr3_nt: TGTGCCAGCAGTTTTGGGGGGTCAAATCTCCTTGAGCAGTACTTC; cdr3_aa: CASSFGGSNLLEQYF
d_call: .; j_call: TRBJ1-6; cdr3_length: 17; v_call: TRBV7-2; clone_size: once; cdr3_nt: TGTGCCAGCAGCTTAGTGGGGGGGGGTAGTGTAAATTCACCCCTCCACTTT; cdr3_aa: CASSLVGGGSVNSPLHF
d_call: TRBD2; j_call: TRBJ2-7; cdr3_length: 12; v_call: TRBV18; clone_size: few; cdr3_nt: TGTGCCAGCTCACCCGGGAGGGACGAGCAGTACTTC; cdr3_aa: CASSPGRDEQYF